This is a list of T cell receptor beta chains from one sample in a study of cytomegalovirus exposure and HLA in healthy donors. The method was immunoSEQ multiplex PCR; TCRdb's version includes in-frame clones alone and lacks a portion of them. The sample records about 160,000 clones, roughly 80% being singletons. Sequencing input: PBMCs. The receptors shown here come from a male donor in good health and CMV-seropositive. Both conserved end residues are part of each CDR3. A D gene is named only where the DNA matches it firmly. Clone size is not always given. Where it is, it says once, few, many or a class for expanded clones.

>TRBD1|TRBJ1-1|once|TRBV6-1|16
CASSDRDRGRSTEAFF
TGTGCCAGCAGTGACCGGGACAGGGGGCGATCCACTGAAGCTTTCTTT
>.|TRBJ1-1|.|TRBV7-2|16
CASSSYRSGGNTEAFF
TGTGCCAGCAGCTCGTACCGCTCAGGAGGGAACACTGAAGCTTTCTTT
>TRBD1|TRBJ1-5|.|TRBV5-8|17
CASSLGQGRSENQPQHF
TGTGCCAGCAGCTTGGGACAGGGTAGAAGCGAGAATCAGCCCCAGCATTTT
>.|TRBJ1-1|.|TRBV27|15
CASSITGTVHTEAFF
TGTGCCAGCAGTATAACAGGGACGGTGCACACTGAAGCTTTCTTT
>TRBD1|TRBJ1-1|.|TRBV15|15
CATSRRTGTNTEAFF
TGTGCCACCAGCAGACGGACAGGGACGAACACTGAAGCTTTCTTT
>.|TRBJ2-1|.|TRBV28|16
CASSLDARSSYNEQFF
TGTGCCAGCAGTTTAGACGCCCGGAGCTCCTACAATGAGCAGTTCTTC
>TRBD1|TRBJ1-1|.|TRBV28|14
CASSLGQSYTEAFF
TGTGCCAGCAGTTTGGGACAGTCCTACACTGAAGCTTTCTTT
>TRBD2|TRBJ2-7|.|TRBV30|14
CAWGRGGFSDEQYF
TGTGCCTGGGGGCGGGGGGGGTTCTCTGACGAGCAGTACTTC
>TRBD2|TRBJ2-5|.|TRBV5-1|18
CASSPGTSGRPPQETQYF
TGCGCCAGCAGCCCCGGGACTAGCGGGAGACCCCCCCAAGAGACCCAGTACTTC
>.|TRBJ2-5|.|TRBV7-9|11
CASSLRGSQYF
TGTGCCAGCAGCTTAAGGGGGTCCCAGTACTTC
>.|TRBJ2-4|.|TRBV11-2|13
CASSLSLRNIQYF
TGTGCCAGCAGCTTATCGCTCAGGAACATTCAGTACTTC
>TRBD1|TRBJ1-1|.|TRBV4-1|16
CASSRGPGQFFDEAFF
TGCGCCAGCAGCCGAGGTCCGGGACAGTTTTTTGATGAAGCTTTCTTT
>.|TRBJ1-5|.|TRBV6-1|14
CASEDRYSNQPQHF
TGTGCCAGCGAAGACAGGTATAGCAATCAGCCCCAGCATTTT
>TRBD1|TRBJ1-5|.|TRBV10-2|14
CASGDRAEAQPQHF
TGCGCCAGCGGCGACAGGGCTGAGGCTCAGCCCCAGCATTTT
>TRBD1|TRBJ1-1|.|TRBV19|12
CASSQGDTEAFF
TGTGCCAGTAGCCAGGGGGACACTGAAGCTTTCTTT
>TRBD1|TRBJ2-6|.|TRBV6-4|15
CASSGQGAGANGLTF
TGTGCCAGCAGTGGACAGGGAGCTGGGGCCAACGGCCTGACTTTC
>TRBD2|TRBJ2-2|.|TRBV4-3|17
CASSQGLAGGNTGELFF
TGCGCCAGCAGCCAAGGACTAGCGGGGGGAAACACCGGGGAGCTGTTTTTT
>TRBD1|TRBJ1-2|.|TRBV5-1|15
CASSPSAGGLDGYTF
TGCGCCAGCAGCCCGTCGGCAGGGGGACTGGATGGCTACACCTTC
>.|TRBJ1-3|.|TRBV7-8|14
CASSASFSGNTIYF
TGTGCCAGCAGCGCTAGCTTCTCTGGAAACACCATATATTTT
>.|TRBJ1-2|.|TRBV5-1|15
CASSPGLLMNYGYTF
TGCGCCAGCAGCCCGGGACTGCTCATGAACTATGGCTACACCTTC
>TRBD2|TRBJ2-5|.|TRBV7-2|15
CASSRTPGGQETQYF
TGTGCCAGCAGCCGAACCCCGGGGGGGCAAGAGACCCAGTACTTC
>.|TRBJ2-2|.|TRBV11-3|15
CASSLWGEGTGELFF
TGTGCCAGCAGCTTATGGGGGGAAGGAACCGGGGAGCTGTTTTTT
>TRBD2|TRBJ2-7|.|TRBV28|15
CASSFAAAGDYEQYF
TGTGCCAGCAGTTTCGCTGCAGCGGGAGACTACGAGCAGTACTTC